These 27 T cell receptor beta chains originate from one sample sequenced in a study of blood T cell repertoires in COVID-19 (dated by TCRdb to the early 2020s). The library was made by the immunoSEQ multiplex PCR assay. TCRdb holds this immuneACCESS table with in-frame rearrangements only. Some clones are missing; in checked studies, unresolved V genes explain under half, and the rest has no known cause. This sample has about 290,000 clones in its table, and around four fifths of those were observed once. The ten top clones hold around 3.7% of the sample. What was sequenced was peripheral blood. These receptors came from a woman in her forties or fifties with active or convalescent COVID-19.

A word on this clone: Other DNA variants within this sample encode the same CDR3. The chain recombines TRBV27 with TRBJ2-7, with 7 bases matching TRBD1. V shed 2 bases, J shed 4 bases, and the junction held 2 bases outside the gene matches. Looked up from germline, CDR1 is MNHEY and CDR2 is SMNVEV (reference sequence). This CDR3 is built from 13 residues. CDR3 sequence reads: CASSLSRGYEQYF. In nucleotides, the CDR3 is TGTGCCAGCAGTTTAAGCAGGGGGTACGAGCAGTACTTC.

J is TRBJ1-1 and V is TRBV28; D is unresolved. Per germline, CDR1 MDHEN and CDR2 SYDVKM. The CDR3 extends over 13 amino acids. With 5 bases removed from V and 5 bases from J, the gap between germline ends came to 12 bases. CDR3 loop: CASSPRRGTEAFF. The CDR3 DNA is TGTGCCAGCAGTCCAAGACGAGGGACTGAAGCTTTCTTT.

This chain joins TRBV3-1 (or the pseudogene TRBV3-2) and TRBJ1-5; 8 positions match TRBD1. With 6 bases clipped from V and 2 bases from J, the junction kept 6 bases outside the gene matches. The CDR3 extends over 15 amino acids. Germline lookup yields CDR1 LGHDT and CDR2 YNNKEL (reference sequence). The CDR3 here is CASSRSGGGNQPQHF. The CDR3 DNA sequence: TGTGCCAGCAGTCGCTCAGGGGGCGGCAATCAGCCCCAGCATTTT.

V is TRBV7-9 and J is TRBJ2-5; the D gene is possibly TRBD2 (6 bases). This CDR3 has 14 residues. Trimming cost V 1 base and J 5 bases, with 11 bases left between them. Germline V gives CDR1 SEHNR, CDR2 FQNEAQ (reference sequence). CDR3 sequence reads: CASSLELADETQYF. CDR3 coding DNA: TGTGCCAGCAGCTTAGAACTAGCTGACGAGACCCAGTACTTC.

The chain employs TRBV7-9 and TRBJ1-3; perhaps TRBD1 as D (5 bases). The length of the CDR3 is 16 residues. CDR1 SEHNR and CDR2 FQNEAQ come from the germline V gene (reference sequence). The ends were cut back, 5 bases at V and 0 bases at J, with 14 bases in the middle. For the CDR3, the DNA is TGTGCCAGCAGCCTTGGGACTCCCTTCTCTGGAAACACCATATATTTT. Translation: CASSLGTPFSGNTIYF.

This rearrangement joins TRBV29-1 to TRBJ1-2, with a tentative D call TRBD1 (6 bases). This CDR3 contains 14 residues. CDR1 SQVTM and CDR2 ANQGSEA come from the germline V gene. V gave up 0 bases and J gave up 6 bases, with 14 bases separating them. The CDR3 region is CSVEESEGVDGYTF. DNA of the CDR3: TGCAGCGTTGAAGAAAGCGAGGGGGTGGATGGCTACACCTTC.

The V call is TRBV14, the J call TRBJ1-6; the match to TRBD1 covers 7 bases. The junction had 6 bases not matched to a gene; V was cut back by 0 bases and J by 10 bases. Germline lookup yields CDR1 SGHDN and CDR2 FVKESK. The CDR3 spans 15 residues. The CDR3 DNA sequence: TGTGCCAGCAGCCAAGATTGGGCAGGGGGATCACCCCTCCACTTT. It codes for CASSQDWAGGSPLHF.

This clone turned up a few times. The rearrangement joins TRBV5-1 to TRBJ2-2, with a possible D match to TRBD1 (6 bases). The CDR3 sequence is 14 residues long. V lost 6 bases to trimming and J lost 6 bases, with 15 bases between them. Germline V gene data show CDR1 as SGHRS and CDR2 as YFSETQ. The CDR3 DNA reads as TGCGCCAGCAACACTCAAACAGGGCCCGGGGAGCTGTTTTTT. This gives the protein CASNTQTGPGELFF. The entire variable domain, with the rest obtained from reference TRBV5-1 and TRBJ2-2, is as follows: KAGVTQTPRYLIKTRGQQVTLSCSPISGHRSVSWYQQTPGQGLQFLFEYFSETQRNKGNFPGRFSGRQFSNSRSEMNVSTLELGDSALYLCASNTQTGPGELFFGEGSRLTVL.

The J gene is TRBJ2-4, the V gene TRBV6-2 or TRBV6-3; a possible D gene is TRBD1 (6 bases). Germline-derived CDR1 and CDR2 are MNHEY and SVGEGT. Trimming shortened V by 3 bases and J by 8 bases, and 14 bases separated the two germline ends. The CDR3 extends over 14 amino acids. The CDR3 nucleotides read TGTGCCAGCAGTTATTCAGCGGACAGCCACATTCAGTACTTC. This codes for CASSYSADSHIQYF.

The rearrangement links TRBV6-1 to TRBJ2-1; 9 bases fit TRBD1. V dropped 2 bases and J dropped 4; count of bases not matched to a gene: 12. The CDR3 consists of 18 residues. Per germline, CDR1 MNHNS and CDR2 SASEGT. As DNA, the CDR3 is TGTGCCAGCAGTGAAAATCCTACAGGGGGCGGTTGGTACAATGAGCAGTTCTTC. Translated: CASSENPTGGGWYNEQFF.

The chain couples TRBV19 to TRBJ1-6; a weak D match, TRBD1 (5 bases). The CDR3 covers 15 residues. Germline CDR1 LNHDA, CDR2 SQIVND (reference sequence). Trimming removed 4 bases from V and 2 bases from J, with 9 bases in between. CDR3 nucleotide sequence: TGTGCCAGTAGTACCCGGGGGGCCTATAATTCACCCCTCCACTTT. Translated: CASSTRGAYNSPLHF.

The chain uses TRBV27 and TRBJ1-1; 8 bases agree with TRBD1. The CDR3 has 13 residues. With 4 bases clipped from V and 11 bases from J, the junction kept 9 bases outside the gene matches. Germline V CDR1 and CDR2: MNHEY, SMNVEV (reference sequence). DNA for the CDR3: TGTGCCAGCAGTTCAACCAACAGGGGGGTCGCTTTCTTT. This encodes CASSSTNRGVAFF.

The V call is TRBV5-8, the J call TRBJ1-3; maybe TRBD1 (5 bases). The V end was cut by 4 bases, the J end by 6 bases, with 14 bases between. Germline CDR1 reads SGHTS; CDR2 reads YDEGEE. The length of the CDR3 is 14 residues. The CDR3 spells CASSPRGAPNTIYF. The CDR3 DNA is TGTGCCAGCAGCCCACGCGGGGCCCCAAACACCATATATTTT.

The rearrangement joins TRBV5-6 to TRBJ2-3; tentatively, D is TRBD1 (5 bases). V was shortened by 3 bases and J by 3 bases, with 17 bases between the two germline ends. Germline values: CDR1 SGHDT, CDR2 YYEEEE. The CDR3 sequence is 16 residues long. The CDR3 region has the DNA TGTGCCAGCAGCTGGGTCCAGGGTTTTGGGACAGATACGCAGTATTTT. It is translated as CASSWVQGFGTDTQYF. Drawing the rest from reference TRBV5-6 and TRBJ2-3, the complete variable domain is DAGVTQSPTHLIKTRGQQVTLRCSPKSGHDTVSWYQQALGQGPQFIFQYYEEEERQRGNFPDRFSGHQFPNYSSELNVNALLLGDSALYLCASSWVQGFGTDTQYFGPGTRLTVL.

CDR3 sequence reads: CASSFYTGDAFF. The CDR3 nucleotides read TGTGCCAGCAGCTTCTACACCGGGGATGCTTTCTTT. This rearrangement joins TRBV7-9 to TRBJ1-1, with D hard to call. The CDR3 totals 12 residues. Per germline, CDR1 SEHNR and CDR2 FQNEAQ (reference sequence). The V end lost 3 bases, the J end lost 11 bases, and 13 bases lay between the germline ends.

The V and J genes are TRBV11-2 and TRBJ2-7, with D unclear. The CDR3 covers 14 residues. V lost 5 bases and J lost 7, with 18 bases in between. The germline V gene has CDR1 SGHAT and CDR2 FQNNGV. The CDR3 DNA is TGTGCCAGCAGCCGGAGCAGTTCCCGGAGAGAGCAGTACTTC. Translation: CASSRSSSRREQYF. Based on the CDR3 plus reference TRBV11-2 and TRBJ2-7, the full variable domain is EAGVAQSPRYKIIEKRQSVAFWCNPISGHATLYWYQQILGQGPKLLIQFQNNGVVDDSQLPKDRFSAERLKGVDSTLKIQPAKLEDSAVYLCASSRSSSRREQYFGPGTRLTVT.

The gene calls are TRBV20-1 and TRBJ1-5, with D unresolved. The V and J ends lost 3 bases and 0 bases respectively, with 12 bases between them. The germline gives CDR1 DFQATT, CDR2 SNEGSKA (reference sequence). The CDR3 runs 15 residues. In DNA form, the CDR3 reads TGCAGTGCTAGTCACAGACAAAATAGCAATCAGCCCCAGCATTTT. This translates into CSASHRQNSNQPQHF.

This rearrangement joins TRBV29-1 to TRBJ1-2, with D uncertain. This CDR3 is built from 13 residues. V dropped 3 bases and J dropped 4 bases, with 12 bases sitting between them. CDR1 SQVTM and CDR2 ANQGSEA come from the germline V gene. The CDR3: CSVDRVLSYGYTF. The DNA for the CDR3 is TGCAGCGTTGATCGGGTGTTGAGCTATGGCTACACCTTC.

The genes are TRBV6-5 and TRBJ2-1; D is perhaps TRBD1 (5 bases). In germline, CDR1 is MNHEY, CDR2 SVGAGI. The CDR3 runs 13 residues. The ends were cut back, 6 bases at V and 9 bases at J, with 15 bases in the middle. The CDR3 is CASSPKGLREQFF. The DNA of the CDR3 is TGTGCCAGCAGCCCAAAGGGGTTGCGTGAGCAGTTCTTC.

The rearrangement joins TRBV6-5 to TRBJ1-1; D unclear. The V gene's germline CDR1 is MNHEY and CDR2 SVGAGI. Trimming removed 5 bases from V and 5 bases from J, with 18 bases in between. The length of the CDR3 is 15 residues. The DNA of the CDR3 is TGTGCCAGCAGTACGAGTCGGGATAGCGGGACTGAAGCTTTCTTT. The encoded protein is CASSTSRDSGTEAFF.

This sequence joins TRBV7-9 and TRBJ2-5; 8 bases match TRBD2. V gave up 7 bases and J gave up 1 base; unmatched junction bases: 8. Germline CDR1 and CDR2: SEHNR and FQNEAQ (reference sequence). This CDR3 spans 15 amino acids. CDR3 sequence (DNA): TGTGCCAGCACCCCCGGTCGGGGGGGCCAAGAGACCCAGTACTTC. Translating gives CASTPGRGGQETQYF.

This rearrangement joins TRBV18 to TRBJ1-1, with D uncertain. Between the trimmed V and J ends, which lost 6 bases and 1 base, there was a span of 12 bases. The germline gives CDR1 KGHSH, CDR2 LQKENI. The CDR3 totals 14 residues. The CDR3 reads CASSRAVGNTEAFF. The CDR3 DNA follows: TGTGCCAGCTCGCGGGCAGTGGGGAACACTGAAGCTTTCTTT.

The chain links TRBV4-2 to TRBJ2-7, with 11 bases aligning to TRBD1. The CDR3 runs to 14 residues. The V gene end was trimmed by 3 bases and the J gene end by 5 bases; junction bases not matched to a gene: 3. Germline CDR1 and CDR2: LGHNA and YNFKEQ. The chain's CDR3 is CASSQRTGGDEQYF. The CDR3 DNA is TGTGCCAGCAGCCAGCGGACAGGGGGCGACGAGCAGTACTTC.

This clone was found a few times. The chain joins TRBV2 to TRBJ1-6, with D tentatively TRBD1 (6 bases). Germline-derived CDR1 and CDR2 are SNHLY and FYNNEI. The V end lost 8 bases, the J end lost 9 bases, and 20 bases lay between the germline ends. The CDR3 runs to 15 residues. The CDR3 DNA reads TGTGCCAGCCGGGACACCGGCGGTATGATTTCACCCCTCCACTTT. Amino acids: CASRDTGGMISPLHF.

The CDR3 bases are TGTGCCAGCAGTACAGGGTCCGGAGAGACCCAGTACTTC. Its protein is CASSTGSGETQYF. The chain is built from TRBV2 and TRBJ2-5, with D perhaps TRBD1 (6 bases). The CDR3 length is 13 residues. Trimming cost V 5 bases and J 4 bases, with 11 bases left between them. Germline CDR1 reads SNHLY; CDR2 reads FYNNEI. Full variable domain (remainder filled in from reference TRBV2 and TRBJ2-5): EPEVTQTPSHQVTQMGQEVILRCVPISNHLYFYWYRQILGQKVEFLVSFYNNEISEKSEIFDDQFSVERPDGSNFTLKIRSTKLEDSAMYFCASSTGSGETQYFGPGTRLLVL.

Notes on this clone: An end of the junction does not agree with germline; a read error may underlie this. The genes are TRBV7-7 and TRBJ2-1; 14 bases map to TRBD2. Germline CDR1 reads SSHAT; CDR2 reads FNYEAQ (reference sequence). This CDR3 has 17 amino acids. CDR3 region: CASSRGTSGSISNEQFF. The CDR3 DNA sequence: TGTGCTAGCAGCAGAGGGACTAGCGGGAGTATCTCCAATGAGCAGTTCTTC.

The chain has TRBV28 and TRBJ2-3; unclear D gene. Per germline, CDR1 MDHEN and CDR2 SYDVKM. V lost 4 bases and J lost 4, with 6 bases in between. The CDR3 is made up of 12 amino acids. The CDR3 nucleotides are TGTGCCAGCAGTTCACACCCAGATACGCAGTATTTT. Translation gives CASSSHPDTQYF.